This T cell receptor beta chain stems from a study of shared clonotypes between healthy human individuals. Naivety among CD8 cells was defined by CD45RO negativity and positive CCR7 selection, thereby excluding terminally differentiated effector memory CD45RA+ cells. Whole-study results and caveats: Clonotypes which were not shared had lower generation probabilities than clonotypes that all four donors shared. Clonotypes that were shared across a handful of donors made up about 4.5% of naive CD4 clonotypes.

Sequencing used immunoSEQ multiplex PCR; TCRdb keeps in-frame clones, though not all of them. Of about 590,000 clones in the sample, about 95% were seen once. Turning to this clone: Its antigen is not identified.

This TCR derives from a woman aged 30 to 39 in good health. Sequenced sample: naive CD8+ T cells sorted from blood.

CDR3 sequence reads: CASSFGGDAYEQYF. The CDR3 DNA sequence: TGTGCCAGCAGTTTCGGCGGGGACGCCTACGAGCAGTACTTC. V usage is TRBV6-5 and J usage is TRBJ2-7; TRBD2 is a possible D gene (6 bases). Trimming cost V 4 bases and J 2 bases, with 12 bases left between them. Per germline, CDR1 MNHEY and CDR2 SVGAGI. This CDR3 is built from 14 residues.